Below are 17 T cell receptor beta chains sequenced from a single sample in a study of T cells after yellow fever vaccination (dated by TCRdb to between 2018 and 2020). The receptor library was made with 5' RACE. Sequencer: Illumina NovaSeq 6000. TCRdb itself trimmed the public reads at Q25 with fastp, ran MiXCR and retained productive beta chains. Each CDR3 protein appears once, grouped with its most common genes and DNA. The sample table records around 260,000 distinct CDR3 sequences; about 5% of these occur just once. 2.5% to 4% of the sample is in the top ten clones. The treatment or condition label here, explained by the study, means: live attenuated yellow fever vaccine strain. The sample in question was CD4+ T cells sorted from PBMCs, obtained on the day of the yellow fever booster vaccination. These receptors originate from a man aged 18 to 35 who received the YFV17D yellow fever vaccine.

The genes are TRBV7-2 and TRBJ1-3; no firm D call. Trimming stripped 6 bases from V and 0 bases from J, with 6 bases between. CDR3 length: 13 amino acids. Per germline, CDR1 SGHTA and CDR2 FQGNSA. This chain's CDR3 is CASRGVSGNTIYF. In DNA, the CDR3 is TGTGCCAGCAGAGGTGTCTCTGGAAACACCATATATTTT.

This clonotype was counted at least ten times. The rearrangement links TRBV3-1 to TRBJ2-3, with D uncertain. Germline-derived CDR1 and CDR2 are LGHDT and YNNKEL (reference sequence). CDR3 length equals 14 residues. V lost 1 base to trimming and J lost 8 bases, with 13 bases between them. CDR3 nucleotide sequence: TGTGCCAGCAGCCAAGTGATTGGTGATGGTACGCAGTATTTT. It specifies CASSQVIGDGTQYF.

Regarding this clonotype: A read error is likely, as this CDR3 ends without the conserved phenylalanine or tryptophan. This chain connects TRBV5-1 to TRBJ2-3, with 12 bases that match TRBD2. Germline values: CDR1 SGHRS, CDR2 YFSETQ. The CDR3 has 17 amino acids. V lost 5 bases to trimming and J lost 4 bases; unmatched junction nucleotides: 11. CDR3 amino acids: CASRPGPSGGGSDTQYL. The CDR3 coding sequence is TGCGCCAGCAGGCCTGGACCTAGCGGGGGGGGATCAGATACGCAGTATCTT.

This clonotype has just a few counts. V gene TRBV2 combines with J gene TRBJ2-7; D is possibly TRBD2 (6 bases). The CDR3 is 14 amino acids. V was shortened by 7 bases and J by 0 bases, with 13 bases between the two germline ends. Germline V gives CDR1 SNHLY, CDR2 FYNNEI. The CDR3 bases are TGTGCCAGCAAGAGCGGGTCGAGCTCCTACGAGCAGTACGTC. This codes for CASKSGSSSYEQYV.

The CDR3 DNA is TGCGCCAGCAGCCAAGAAGGTCCCGGGGAGCTGTTTTTT. Its translation is CASSQEGPGELFF. The chain combines TRBV4-1 with TRBJ2-2; D call uncertain. Germline V gene sequence: CDR1 MGHRA, CDR2 YSYEKL. The length of the CDR3 is 13 residues. The ends were cut back, 0 bases at V and 6 bases at J, with 5 bases in the middle.

The rearrangement links TRBV9 to TRBJ2-2; D is possibly TRBD1 (5 bases). V gave up 4 bases and J gave up 0 bases, with 10 bases separating them. Germline lookup yields CDR1 SGDLS and CDR2 YYNGEE. This CDR3 is built from 15 residues. The CDR3 DNA follows: TGTGCCAGCAGCCTTTGGGGCTCGAACACCGGGGAGCTGTTTTTT. Amino acid sequence: CASSLWGSNTGELFF.

The chain couples TRBV27 to TRBJ1-4, with 10 bases that match TRBD1. The trim removed 3 bases at V and 7 bases at J, leaving 5 bases unmatched. CDR3 length: 15 residues. Germline V gives CDR1 MNHEY, CDR2 SMNVEV (reference sequence). The CDR3 is CASSLVRDRGEKLFF. The CDR3 region has the DNA TGTGCCAGCAGTTTGGTGCGGGACAGGGGTGAAAAACTGTTTTTT.

This clonotype came up a few times. The gene calls are TRBV10-2 and TRBJ1-1, with no clear D. The germline CDR1 and CDR2 sequences are WSHSY and SAAADI. V dropped 3 bases and J dropped 11 bases, with 16 bases sitting between them. The CDR3 has 13 residues. CDR3 bases: TGCGCCAGCAGTGATGCCGTTCGGGCCTGGGCTTTCTTT. This encodes CASSDAVRAWAFF.

Only a few counts were recorded for this clonotype. The rearrangement joins TRBV20-1 to TRBJ1-1; a weak D match, TRBD1 (6 bases). Trimming cost V 6 bases and J 8 bases, with 22 bases left between them. Germline V lookup: CDR1 DFQATT, CDR2 SNEGSKA (reference sequence). The length of the CDR3 is 14 residues. The CDR3 is CSAKSGTREQEAFF. The DNA of the CDR3 is TGCAGTGCCAAGAGCGGGACACGGGAGCAAGAAGCTTTCTTT.

DNA for the CDR3: TGTGCCAGCAGCATTGGGACAGTGACCTACGAGCAGTACTTC. It codes for CASSIGTVTYEQYF. This chain uses TRBV13 with TRBJ2-7; 7 bases align to TRBD1. This CDR3 spans 14 amino acids. Trimming cost V 5 bases and J 2 bases; bases outside gene matches: 6. Germline CDR1 reads PRHDT; CDR2 reads FYEKMQ (reference sequence). Together with reference TRBV13 and TRBJ2-7, the CDR3 gives the full variable domain: AAGVIQSPRHLIKEKRETATLKCYPIPRHDTVYWYQQGPGQDPQFLISFYEKMQSDKGSIPDRFSAQQFSDYHSELNMSSLELGDSALYFCASSIGTVTYEQYFGPGTRLTVT.

This clonotype was detected only a few times. This rearrangement joins TRBV28 to TRBJ2-4; 8 bases match TRBD2. CDR1 is MDHEN, CDR2 SYDVKM, per germline. J gave up 8 bases and V 5 bases, and 11 bases lay outside the gene matches. The CDR3 consists of 15 residues. CDR3 region: CASSHRTGGGHIQYF. The DNA for the CDR3 is TGTGCCAGCAGTCACCGAACGGGCGGGGGGCACATTCAGTACTTC.

The chain couples TRBV7-6 to TRBJ1-1, with unresolved D. Germline values: CDR1 SGHVS, CDR2 FNYEAQ. The CDR3 is 14 residues long. V was clipped by 3 bases and J by 1 base, with 9 bases between them. This CDR3 reads CASSFRPGNTEAFF. The CDR3 DNA sequence: TGTGCCAGCAGCTTTCGACCTGGGAACACTGAAGCTTTCTTT.

This clonotype was counted ten times or more. The chain recombines TRBV20-1 with TRBJ2-3; TRBD2 agrees at 12 bases. Germline V gene lookup returns CDR1 DFQATT and CDR2 SNEGSKA (reference sequence). With V trimmed by 1 base and J by 4 bases, 9 bases remained unmatched. The CDR3 runs to 17 residues. The CDR3 bases are TGCAGTGCTAGAGTGCTAGCGGGGGGGCTTTTGGCAGATACGCAGTATTTT. It encodes CSARVLAGGLLADTQYF.

The chain carries TRBV5-1 and TRBJ2-1; 7 bases map to TRBD2. CDR1 and CDR2 from the germline V gene are SGHRS and YFSETQ. V shed 1 base and J 4 bases; nucleotides not matched to a gene: 2. This CDR3 is built from 14 residues. The DNA of the CDR3 is TGCGCCAGCAGCTTGAGCGGGGATTACAATGAGCAGTTCTTC. Protein product: CASSLSGDYNEQFF. Complete variable domain (other parts from reference TRBV5-1 and TRBJ2-1): KAGVTQTPRYLIKTRGQQVTLSCSPISGHRSVSWYQQTPGQGLQFLFEYFSETQRNKGNFPGRFSGRQFSNSRSEMNVSTLELGDSALYLCASSLSGDYNEQFFGPGTRLTVL.

The chain recombines TRBV20-1 with TRBJ2-1; 7 bases map to TRBD1. Germline CDR1 and CDR2: DFQATT and SNEGSKA (reference sequence). The V gene end was trimmed by 5 bases and the J gene end by 7 bases; junction bases not matched to a gene: 14. This CDR3 contains 15 residues. CDR3 sequence: CSASPGTVRRNEQFF. The CDR3, as DNA: TGCAGTGCTTCACCCGGGACAGTGCGTAGGAATGAGCAGTTCTTC.

This chain joins TRBV19 and TRBJ2-7; 7 positions match TRBD2. This CDR3 contains 12 residues. CDR1 and CDR2 (germline): LNHDA, SQIVND (reference sequence). J lost 5 bases, V lost 10 bases, and 8 bases had no gene match. Here the CDR3 reads CATREGSDEQYF. In nucleotides, the CDR3 is TGTGCCACCAGGGAGGGGTCGGACGAGCAGTACTTC. Based on the CDR3 plus reference TRBV19 and TRBJ2-7, the full variable domain is DGGITQSPKYLFRKEGQNVTLSCEQNLNHDAMYWYRQDPGQGLRLIYYSQIVNDFQKGDIAEGYSVSREKKESFPLTVTSAQKNPTAFYLCATREGSDEQYFGPGTRLTVT.

This clonotype has a count of ten or more. The chain links TRBV20-1 to TRBJ1-1; 9 bases agree with TRBD1. The V and J ends lost 5 bases and 4 bases, in that order; junction bases with no gene match: 14. The CDR3 loop spans 16 amino acids. The V gene's germline CDR1 is DFQATT and CDR2 SNEGSKA (reference sequence). In DNA, the CDR3 is TGCAGTGCTTACCCCGGACAGGGGCTAGGAGGCACTGAAGCTTTCTTT. Translation gives CSAYPGQGLGGTEAFF.